This T cell receptor beta chain was found in a study of tumor-infiltrating lymphocytes in primary liver carcinoma. Study overall: Patients of both sexes were 30 to 69 years old.

Germline V gives CDR1 SEHNR, CDR2 FQNEAQ (reference sequence). After removal of 0 bases from V and 8 bases from J, the junction contained 13 bases not matched to a gene. The CDR3 is 18 residues long. RNA isolated from unsorted whole blood supplied the blood RNA, with germline DNA also extracted. Collected before surgery were four milliliters of peripheral blood. A primer matching the constant region was used to make TCR beta cDNA from about 500 ng of total RNA. Construction of TCR beta libraries relied on three successive nested multiplex PCR rounds employing slightly modified ARM-PCR. The first two PCR rounds used TRBV1-TRBV30 primers with a Cbeta primer, nine to eleven cycles each. TCRdb re-called the multiplex PCR reads with MiXCR, one entry per CDR3 protein. The sample holds 300,000 to 400,000 distinct CDR3 sequences, almost 65% seen once. Of note for this clonotype: A much larger clone differs from this one at a single base, so this may be a read error.

This TCR derives from a man aged 40-55 years with primary liver carcinoma and hepatitis B virus infection. Input material: peripheral blood. This chain connects TRBV7-9 to TRBJ2-1, with 10 bases that match TRBD2. The chain's CDR3 is CASSLAATSGAEGDEQFF. The CDR3 coding sequence is TGTGCCAGCAGCTTAGCGGCTACTAGCGGGGCTGAGGGCGATGAGCAGTTCTTC.